This note documents a single T cell receptor beta chain sequence. Its antigen remains unidentified. The data originate from a study of T cell responses to AZD1222 COVID-19 vaccine. Study-level results: Clonal diversity may have been underestimated, and the donors were mostly white British, with more females than males. Targets within unmutated variant regions were reportedly found for nearly half of spike-specific TCRs. Only 5 or 6 people who got AZD1222 tested seropositive at baseline.

Libraries were prepared by immunoSEQ multiplex PCR; TCRdb keeps only in-frame clonotypes and omits some of them. The sample shows 80,000 to 100,000 clones, about 90% of them seen only once. Looked up from germline, CDR1 is SGHAT and CDR2 is FQNNGV. CDR3 length: 15 residues. Trimming at V came to 3 bases and at J to 6 bases, leaving 4 bases not matched to a gene. This receptor was taken from an adult in good health. The V gene is TRBV11-2, the J gene TRBJ2-1; 11 bases are a match to TRBD2. Specimen: peripheral blood, collected on day 0 of MenACWY control vaccination. In nucleotides, the CDR3 is TGTGCCAGCAGCTTTAGCGGGGGGGCCCTCAATGAGCAGTTCTTC. This codes for CASSFSGGALNEQFF.